The 19 T cell receptor beta chains given below trace back to one sample, sequenced in a study of blood T cell repertoires in COVID-19. This table comes from immunoSEQ multiplex PCR, and its TCRdb copy is limited to in-frame clones, with some not included. The top ten hold 8% of the sample, which has more than 110,000 clones, 80% to 85% seen once. Specimen: peripheral blood. These receptors were obtained from a human donor in a cohort sampled during active COVID-19.

CDR3 residues: CASSETRLQGENYGYTF. The CDR3 nucleotides read TGTGCCAGCAGTGAGACTAGGCTACAGGGGGAAAACTATGGCTACACCTTC. This chain joins TRBV2 and TRBJ1-2, with TRBD1 identical over 8 bases. Germline V CDR1 and CDR2: SNHLY, FYNNEI. CDR3 length: 17 amino acids. The ends lost 3 bases at V and 2 bases at J; junction bases unmatched: 11.

The chain is built from TRBV6-1 and TRBJ2-7, with a possible D match to TRBD1 (5 bases). Germline CDR1 is MNHNS and CDR2 is SASEGT. The CDR3 totals 14 residues. Trimming took off 3 bases at V and 0 bases at J, with 9 bases between the two ends. CDR3 nucleotide sequence: TGTGCCAGCAGTGATAGGGGTTACTCCTACGAGCAGTACTTC. Translated, it gives CASSDRGYSYEQYF.

This chain uses TRBV25-1 with TRBJ1-2; D is possibly TRBD1 (5 bases). CDR3 length equals 15 residues. Germline CDR1 MGHDK, CDR2 SYGVNS. V dropped 1 base and J dropped 2 bases, with 11 bases sitting between them. The CDR3 reads CASSEWGGTNYGYTF. The CDR3 nucleotides read TGTGCCAGCAGTGAATGGGGGGGAACCAACTATGGCTACACCTTC.

The CDR3 region has the DNA TGTGCCAGCGCGGACACCTTCTCCTACGAGCAGTACTTC. Its translation is CASADTFSYEQYF. This chain joins TRBV2 and TRBJ2-7, with D possibly TRBD1 on 5 matching bases. Trimming cost V 8 bases and J 0 bases, with 11 bases left between them. CDR3 length: 13 amino acids. CDR1 is SNHLY, CDR2 FYNNEI, per germline.

This chain connects TRBV7-3 to TRBJ2-3; D not resolved. Deletions cut 5 bases from V and 4 bases from J, with 13 bases between. The CDR3 spans 14 residues. CDR1 and CDR2 (germline): SGHTA, FQGTGA. The CDR3 sequence is CASSPLSTADTQYF. CDR3 coding DNA: TGTGCCAGCAGCCCCCTTTCGACTGCAGATACGCAGTATTTT.

The chain carries TRBV6-5 and TRBJ1-2; a possible D gene is TRBD1 (5 bases). Looked up from germline, CDR1 is MNHEY and CDR2 is SVGAGI. The germline V and J ends were trimmed by 6 bases and 5 bases, with 16 bases remaining between them. CDR3 length: 14 amino acids. CDR3 amino acids: CASRNPGTAYGYTF. In DNA, the CDR3 is TGTGCCAGCAGGAACCCCGGGACTGCGTATGGCTACACCTTC.

The chain combines TRBV7-9 with TRBJ2-3, with 8 positions matching TRBD2. This CDR3 has 16 amino acids. Germline CDR1 SEHNR, CDR2 FQNEAQ (reference sequence). V shed 1 base, J shed 1 base, and the junction held 4 bases outside the gene matches. The CDR3 protein is CASSLDATSGTDTQYF. Here the CDR3 DNA reads TGTGCCAGCAGCTTAGACGCGACTAGCGGCACAGATACGCAGTATTTT.

This rearrangement joins TRBV18 to TRBJ2-4; D gene unclear. Deletions cut 0 bases from V and 0 bases from J, with 6 bases between. This CDR3 spans 15 amino acids. The germline gives CDR1 KGHSH, CDR2 LQKENI. The CDR3 spells CASSPPSVAKNIQYF. The CDR3 DNA reads TGTGCCAGCTCACCACCGTCGGTAGCCAAAAACATTCAGTACTTC.

The chain couples TRBV19 to TRBJ2-3; D uncertain. Germline loops: CDR1 LNHDA, CDR2 SQIVND (reference sequence). Trimming cost V 7 bases and J 0 bases, with 17 bases left between them. The CDR3 is 16 amino acids. The CDR3 loop is CASKPPPTVSTDTQYF. The CDR3 nucleotides are TGTGCCAGTAAACCCCCGCCCACGGTTAGCACAGATACGCAGTATTTT. Looking up the rest from reference TRBV19 and TRBJ2-3 gives the full variable domain: DGGITQSPKYLFRKEGQNVTLSCEQNLNHDAMYWYRQDPGQGLRLIYYSQIVNDFQKGDIAEGYSVSREKKESFPLTVTSAQKNPTAFYLCASKPPPTVSTDTQYFGPGTRLTVL.

This chain joins TRBV11-3 and TRBJ2-2, with a possible D match to TRBD2 (5 bases). The CDR3 length is 15 residues. The ends were cut back, 1 base at V and 6 bases at J, with 12 bases in the middle. Looked up from germline, CDR1 is SGHNT and CDR2 is YENEEA. The CDR3 here is CASSLGSGSAGELFF. The CDR3 DNA follows: TGTGCCAGCAGCTTAGGATCTGGGAGCGCCGGGGAGCTGTTTTTT.

The rearrangement joins TRBV10-3 to TRBJ1-1, with 9 bases aligning to TRBD1. Per the germline V gene, CDR1 is ENHRY and CDR2 is SYGVKD. The CDR3 covers 12 residues. J lost 7 bases, V lost 10 bases, and 7 bases had no gene match. The CDR3 protein is CATYRGLGEAFF. In DNA form, the CDR3 reads TGTGCCACTTACAGGGGGCTCGGTGAAGCTTTCTTT.

The genes are TRBV5-5 and TRBJ1-3, with TRBD1 identical over 7 bases. CDR3 length: 15 residues. CDR1 and CDR2 from the germline V gene are SGHKS and YYEKEE (reference sequence). J gave up 0 bases and V 4 bases, and 4 bases lay outside the gene matches. DNA for the CDR3: TGTGCCAGCAGCCGAGGGGACAGCTCTGGAAACACCATATATTTT. It specifies CASSRGDSSGNTIYF.

The rearrangement links TRBV4-1 to TRBJ2-2; 12 bases line up with TRBD2. V lost 4 bases to trimming and J lost 7 bases; unmatched junction nucleotides: 10. The CDR3 is 17 amino acids. Germline V gene data show CDR1 as MGHRA and CDR2 as YSYEKL. The CDR3 sequence: CASSPQASGGAGGELFF. The CDR3 DNA reads TGCGCCAGCAGCCCCCAGGCTAGCGGGGGGGCCGGCGGGGAGCTGTTTTTT.

The V call is TRBV7-2, the J call TRBJ2-1; 8 positions agree with TRBD1. V trimming: 4 bases; J trimming: 3 bases; junction bases outside the gene matches: 11. The CDR3 has 17 residues. Germline V lookup: CDR1 SGHTA, CDR2 FQGNSA. CDR3 nucleotide sequence: TGTGCCAGCAGCTCCTCGGACAGGGTGGAAAGCTACAATGAGCAGTTCTTC. Its protein product is CASSSSDRVESYNEQFF.

This clone has just one count. The chain employs TRBV7-9 and TRBJ2-5; possibly TRBD2 for D (6 bases). The CDR3 loop spans 13 amino acids. V dropped 5 bases and J dropped 3 bases, with 10 bases sitting between them. From germline, CDR1 is SEHNR and CDR2 FQNEAQ (reference sequence). CDR3 sequence: CASSPRLEETQYF. In nucleotides, the CDR3 is TGTGCCAGCAGCCCACGACTAGAAGAGACCCAGTACTTC.

This clone occurred a few times. The J gene is TRBJ1-1, the V gene TRBV10-2; D is possibly TRBD1 (5 bases). This CDR3 spans 14 amino acids. The germline gives CDR1 WSHSY, CDR2 SAAADI. The germline V and J ends were trimmed by 2 bases and 5 bases, with 12 bases remaining between them. CDR3 sequence: CASSEGGDLTEAFF. As DNA, the CDR3 is TGCGCCAGCAGTGAGGGAGGGGACTTAACTGAAGCTTTCTTT.

The genes are TRBV12-3 or TRBV12-4 and TRBJ1-2; D is uncertain. CDR3 length: 13 amino acids. With 5 bases removed from V and 5 bases from J, the gap between germline ends came to 12 bases. This CDR3 is CASSQQGEYGYTF. CDR3 DNA: TGTGCCAGCAGTCAACAAGGAGAGTATGGCTACACCTTC.

The chain links TRBV6-2 or TRBV6-3 to TRBJ2-7, with unresolved D. Trimming stripped 0 bases from V and 1 base from J, with 7 bases between. From germline, CDR1 is MNHEY and CDR2 SVGEGT. This CDR3 contains 14 residues. CDR3 in DNA: TGTGCCAGCAGTTACTCTTTCAGTTCCTACGAGCAGTACTTC. It yields the protein CASSYSFSSYEQYF.

The chain carries TRBV3-1 (or the pseudogene TRBV3-2) and TRBJ1-1, with D perhaps matching TRBD1 (5 bases). The CDR3 runs to 14 residues. Per the germline V gene, CDR1 is LGHDT and CDR2 is YNNKEL (reference sequence). V dropped 0 bases and J dropped 5 bases, with 10 bases sitting between them. CDR3 protein: CASSQDVGGTEAFF. The CDR3 coding sequence is TGTGCCAGCAGCCAAGATGTCGGGGGGACTGAAGCTTTCTTT.